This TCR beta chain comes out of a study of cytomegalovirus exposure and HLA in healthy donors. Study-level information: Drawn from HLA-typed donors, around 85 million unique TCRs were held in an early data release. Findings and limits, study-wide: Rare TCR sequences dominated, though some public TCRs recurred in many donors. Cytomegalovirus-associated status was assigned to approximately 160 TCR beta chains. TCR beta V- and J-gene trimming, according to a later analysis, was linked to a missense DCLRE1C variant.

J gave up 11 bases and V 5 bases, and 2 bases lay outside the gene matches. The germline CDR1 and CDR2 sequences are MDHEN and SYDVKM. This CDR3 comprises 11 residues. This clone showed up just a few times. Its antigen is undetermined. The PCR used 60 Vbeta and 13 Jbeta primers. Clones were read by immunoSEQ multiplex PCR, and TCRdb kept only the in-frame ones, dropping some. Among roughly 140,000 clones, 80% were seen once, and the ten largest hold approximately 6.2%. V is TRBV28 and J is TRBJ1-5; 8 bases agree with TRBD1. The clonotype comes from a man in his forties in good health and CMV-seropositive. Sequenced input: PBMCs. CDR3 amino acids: CASSQDRAQHF. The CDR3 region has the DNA TGTGCCAGCAGTCAGGACAGGGCCCAGCATTTT.